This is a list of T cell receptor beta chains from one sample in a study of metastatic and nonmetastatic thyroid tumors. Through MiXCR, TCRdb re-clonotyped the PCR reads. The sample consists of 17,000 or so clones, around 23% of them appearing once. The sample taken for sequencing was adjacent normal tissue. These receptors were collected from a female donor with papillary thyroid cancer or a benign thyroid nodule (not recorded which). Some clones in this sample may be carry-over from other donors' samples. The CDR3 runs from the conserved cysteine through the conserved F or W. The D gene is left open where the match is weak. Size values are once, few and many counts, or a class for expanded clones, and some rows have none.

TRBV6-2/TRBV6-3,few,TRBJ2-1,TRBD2,TGTGCCAGCAGTTTGAGTAGCGGGAGAGCGCGCAATGAGCAGTTCTTC,CASSLSSGRARNEQFF
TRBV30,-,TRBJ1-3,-,TGTGCCTGGAGTGTAAGGCCTAGGGGAAACACCATATATTTT,CAWSVRPRGNTIYF
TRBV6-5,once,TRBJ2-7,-,TGTGCCAGCAGTTACTCGCCCGACAGGCCAGCCTACGAGCAGTACTTC,CASSYSPDRPAYEQYF
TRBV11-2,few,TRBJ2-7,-,TGTGCCAGCAGCATAGACATTATCTACGAGCAGTACTTC,CASSIDIIYEQYF
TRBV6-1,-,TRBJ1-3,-,TGTGCCAGCAGTGTTGGGGGCCCTGCCTCTGGAAACACCATATATTTT,CASSVGGPASGNTIYF
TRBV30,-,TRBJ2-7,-,TGTGCCTGGAGTGTAGAGAGGTCACCTTCCTACGAGCAGTACTTC,CAWSVERSPSYEQYF
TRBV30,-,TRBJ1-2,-,TGTGCTTGGAGAGACTATGGCTACACCTTC,CAWRDYGYTF
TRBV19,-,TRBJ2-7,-,TGTGCCAGTAGTATAGGCGGCCCTGGGCCATACGAGCAGTACTTC,CASSIGGPGPYEQYF
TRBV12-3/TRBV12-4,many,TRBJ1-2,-,TGTGCCAGCAGTTTAGGGGACACCTATGGCTACACCTTC,CASSLGDTYGYTF
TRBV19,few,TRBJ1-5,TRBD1,TGTGCCAGTAGTATCGACAGGGGGTCAAGTCAGCCCCAGCATTTT,CASSIDRGSSQPQHF
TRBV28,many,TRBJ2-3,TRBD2,TGTGCCAGCAGTTCGATTAGCGGGAGTGGGGCAGATACGCAGTATTTT,CASSSISGSGADTQYF
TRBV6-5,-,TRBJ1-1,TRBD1,TGTGCCAGCAGCGGACAGGCCACTGAAGCTTTCTTT,CASSGQATEAFF
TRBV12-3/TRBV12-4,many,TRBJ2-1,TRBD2,TGTGCCAGCAGGGAACGGGGGGTTGAGCAGTTCTTC,CASRERGVEQFF
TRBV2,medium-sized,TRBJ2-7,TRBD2,TGTGCCAGCAGTAGGAGACTAGCGGGGGCCTACGAGCAGTACTTC,CASSRRLAGAYEQYF
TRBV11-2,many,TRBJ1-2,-,TGTGCCAGCAGCTCTGGTTGGGGGGGTAACTATGGCTACACCTTC,CASSSGWGGNYGYTF
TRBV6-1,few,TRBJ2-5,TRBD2,TGTGCCAGCAGTCCGACTAGCGTTGGGAGAGAGACCCAGTACTTC,CASSPTSVGRETQYF
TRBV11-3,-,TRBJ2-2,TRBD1,TGTGCCAGCAGCTTAGATCCAGGGGGCAGCGGGGAGCTGTTTTTT,CASSLDPGGSGELFF
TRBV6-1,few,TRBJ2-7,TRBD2,TGTGCCAGCAGTGAAACTAGCGGGAGTAATAACGAGCAGTACTTC,CASSETSGSNNEQYF
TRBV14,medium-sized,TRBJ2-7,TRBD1,TGTGCCAGCAGCCAAGGCGGGACAGGTACCTACGAGCAGTACTTC,CASSQGGTGTYEQYF
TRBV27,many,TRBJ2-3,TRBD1,TGTGCCAGCAGTTTTACCCGGACAGGGAAATTCACAGATACGCAGTATTTT,CASSFTRTGKFTDTQYF
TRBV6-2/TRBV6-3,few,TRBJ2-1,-,TGTGCCAGCAGTTATCTCACCCAGGATGAGCAGTTCTTC,CASSYLTQDEQFF
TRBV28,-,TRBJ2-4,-,TGTGCCAGCAGTTTGGGATCATACTTCAAAAACATTCAGTACTTC,CASSLGSYFKNIQYF
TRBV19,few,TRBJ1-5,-,TGTGCCAGTAGTCCAGAACAGGGAAATAATCAGCCCCAGCATTTT,CASSPEQGNNQPQHF
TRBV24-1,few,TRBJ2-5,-,TGTGCCACTAGCGACTCAAACCGGGAGACCCAGTACTTC,CATSDSNRETQYF
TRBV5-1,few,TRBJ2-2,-,TGCGCCAGCAGCGAAACAGGTCGGGAGCTGTTTTTT,CASSETGRELFF
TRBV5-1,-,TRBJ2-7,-,TGCGCCAGCAGCTTGGGGGACACATCGGGAGAGCAGTACTTC,CASSLGDTSGEQYF